Shown below are 29 T cell receptor beta chains from a single sample sequenced in a study of CD8 T cells in Susac syndrome. Random-hexamer reverse transcription was applied to about 0.5 to 1 ug RNA. TCRdb re-called the immunoSEQ multiplex PCR reads with MiXCR, one entry per CDR3 protein. Among around 130,000 distinct CDR3 sequences listed, around 94% were seen once. Sequenced input: CD8+ T cells from PBMCs. The receptors shown here come from a human donor with Susac syndrome.

The chain recombines TRBV13 with TRBJ1-2; TRBD1 aligns across 8 bases. Per the germline V gene, CDR1 is PRHDT and CDR2 is FYEKMQ (reference sequence). There are 14 residues in the CDR3. Trimming at V came to 6 bases and at J to 7 bases, leaving 10 bases not matched to a gene. The CDR3 is CASRSGQVRSGYTF. The CDR3 DNA follows: TGTGCCAGCAGGTCGGGACAGGTCAGATCTGGCTACACCTTC. The full variable domain, in which reference TRBV13 and TRBJ1-2 provide the parts outside the CDR3, is AAGVIQSPRHLIKEKRETATLKCYPIPRHDTVYWYQQGPGQDPQFLISFYEKMQSDKGSIPDRFSAQQFSDYHSELNMSSLELGDSALYFCASRSGQVRSGYTFGSGTRLTVV.

V usage is TRBV20-1 and J usage is TRBJ1-5, with D tentatively TRBD1 (6 bases). V was clipped by 0 bases and J by 5 bases, with 14 bases between them. Germline V lookup: CDR1 DFQATT, CDR2 SNEGSKA (reference sequence). This CDR3 spans 15 amino acids. CDR3 sequence reads: CSARDPQGDHQPQHF. In DNA form, the CDR3 reads TGCAGTGCTAGAGATCCACAGGGAGATCATCAGCCCCAGCATTTT.

This chain uses TRBV25-1 with TRBJ2-3; 8 nucleotides line up with TRBD2. The V gene end was trimmed by 3 bases and the J gene end by 6 bases; junction bases not matched to a gene: 11. CDR3 length: 16 amino acids. Germline V lookup: CDR1 MGHDK, CDR2 SYGVNS. The CDR3 loop reads CASSDLGGGGMDTQYF. CDR3 bases: TGTGCCAGCAGTGATCTCGGAGGCGGGGGGATGGATACGCAGTATTTT.

CDR3 sequence reads: CSVDVARNEQFF. The CDR3 DNA reads TGCAGCGTTGATGTAGCTCGCAATGAGCAGTTCTTC. The chain recombines TRBV29-1 with TRBJ2-1; D is unresolved. The CDR3 covers 12 residues. Germline V gene sequence: CDR1 SQVTM, CDR2 ANQGSEA. V lost 3 bases and J 6 bases, leaving 9 bases between the germline ends.

The rearrangement uses TRBV5-1 and TRBJ2-2; D tentatively fits TRBD1 or TRBD2 (6 bases each). This CDR3 contains 16 residues. Looked up from germline, CDR1 is SGHRS and CDR2 is YFSETQ. V lost 1 base, J lost 0 bases, and 10 bases lay in between. The CDR3 reads CASSLRGQTNTGELFF. Written as DNA, the CDR3 is TGCGCCAGCAGCTTGCGGGGGCAGACGAACACCGGGGAGCTGTTTTTT.

This clonotype came up once. The chain joins TRBV20-1 to TRBJ2-2; 9 nucleotides align to TRBD1. The V and J ends lost 0 bases and 6 bases, in that order; junction bases with no gene match: 8. Germline V lookup: CDR1 DFQATT, CDR2 SNEGSKA (reference sequence). The CDR3 length is 16 residues. The CDR3 sequence: CSARDRGQGIPGELFF. The CDR3 DNA reads TGCAGTGCTAGAGATCGAGGACAGGGGATCCCCGGGGAGCTGTTTTTT.

This clonotype occurred a few times. The CDR3 loop is CASSSDRDSYEQYF. The DNA for the CDR3 is TGTGCCAGCAGTTCCGACAGGGACTCCTACGAGCAGTACTTC. The chain has TRBV2 and TRBJ2-7; TRBD1 matches 7 bases. The V gene end was trimmed by 5 bases and the J gene end by 0 bases; junction bases not matched to a gene: 4. This CDR3 region has 14 residues. Germline assignment: CDR1 SNHLY and CDR2 FYNNEI.

This sequence joins TRBV29-1 and TRBJ2-7; D unresolved. This CDR3 is built from 11 residues. V lost 7 bases and J 0 bases, leaving 7 bases between the germline ends. Germline assignment: CDR1 SQVTM and CDR2 ANQGSEA. The CDR3 here is CSEGNSYEQYF. The CDR3 DNA reads TGCAGCGAGGGCAACTCCTACGAGCAGTACTTC.

The chain couples TRBV25-1 to TRBJ2-3; D is ambiguous. V lost 3 bases to trimming and J lost 4 bases, with 5 bases between them. The length of the CDR3 is 12 residues. Per germline, CDR1 MGHDK and CDR2 SYGVNS. The DNA for the CDR3 is TGTGCCAGCAGTGAGAGTCCAGATACGCAGTATTTT. It encodes CASSESPDTQYF.

This chain uses TRBV9 with TRBJ1-2; the match to TRBD1 covers 7 bases. After removal of 0 bases from V and 6 bases from J, the junction contained 2 bases not matched to a gene. The CDR3 is 13 residues long. Germline loops: CDR1 SGDLS, CDR2 YYNGEE. The CDR3 nucleotides are TGTGCCAGCAGCGTAGGAGGGGGCCATGGCTACACCTTC. Protein product: CASSVGGGHGYTF.

V is TRBV27 and J is TRBJ2-5; 11 bases fit TRBD1. CDR3 length: 15 residues. Germline CDR1 and CDR2: MNHEY and SMNVEV (reference sequence). V dropped 3 bases and J dropped 4; count of bases not matched to a gene: 4. CDR3 protein: CASSFGTGGSETQYF. Here the CDR3 DNA reads TGTGCCAGCAGTTTTGGGACAGGGGGGTCAGAGACCCAGTACTTC.

V is TRBV20-1 and J is TRBJ2-7, with 9 positions matching TRBD1. This CDR3 has 14 amino acids. Germline V gene lookup returns CDR1 DFQATT and CDR2 SNEGSKA (reference sequence). Trimming removed 7 bases from V and 2 bases from J; junction bases left unmatched: 9. CDR3 region: CSVSAGQGAYEQYF. For the CDR3, the DNA is TGCAGTGTTTCGGCGGGACAGGGAGCCTACGAGCAGTACTTC.

This chain connects TRBV20-1 to TRBJ2-3; 11 bases line up with TRBD2. J gave up 6 bases and V 0 bases, and 8 bases lay outside the gene matches. The CDR3 consists of 16 residues. Germline V gene sequence: CDR1 DFQATT, CDR2 SNEGSKA (reference sequence). This CDR3 is CSARDVAGGPWDTQYF. The CDR3 DNA reads as TGCAGTGCTAGAGATGTAGCGGGGGGGCCATGGGATACGCAGTATTTT.

The gene calls are TRBV29-1 and TRBJ2-1, with 10 bases that match TRBD2. J lost 0 bases, V lost 0 bases, and 5 bases had no gene match. Germline CDR1 and CDR2: SQVTM and ANQGSEA. The CDR3 is made up of 17 amino acids. The CDR3 nucleotides read TGCAGCGTTGAAGAGCCTAGCGGGGGTAGCTCCTACAATGAGCAGTTCTTC. Its translation: CSVEEPSGGSSYNEQFF.

This chain connects TRBV11-1 to TRBJ2-5; 8 nucleotides align to TRBD1. V lost 4 bases and J lost 4; bases outside the gene matches: 5. The CDR3 spans 14 residues. Germline V gene data show CDR1 as SGHAT and CDR2 as FQDESV (reference sequence). Here the CDR3 reads CASSSDRDGETQYF. CDR3 in DNA: TGTGCCAGCAGCTCGGACAGGGACGGAGAGACCCAGTACTTC.

This rearrangement joins TRBV9 to TRBJ2-7, with a weak D call TRBD1 (5 bases). CDR3 length equals 13 residues. Trimming shortened V by 3 bases and J by 5 bases, and 12 bases separated the two germline ends. Germline V CDR1 and CDR2: SGDLS, YYNGEE. The CDR3 bases are TGTGCCAGCAGCGAGGACATAAGCCACGAGCAGTACTTC. Amino acids: CASSEDISHEQYF.

The chain combines TRBV25-1 with TRBJ2-5, with D unresolved. Germline V lookup: CDR1 MGHDK, CDR2 SYGVNS. The CDR3 totals 11 residues. V lost 5 bases, J lost 7 bases, and 8 bases lay in between. The CDR3 loop reads CASSQLGTQYF. CDR3 sequence (DNA): TGTGCCAGCAGTCAGCTCGGGACCCAGTACTTC.

The rearrangement joins TRBV7-9 to TRBJ2-1; 12 nucleotides agree with TRBD2. Trimming cost V 5 bases and J 0 bases; bases outside gene matches: 8. In germline, CDR1 is SEHNR, CDR2 FQNEAQ (reference sequence). This CDR3 spans 18 amino acids. This CDR3 reads CASSPTSGGPSSYNEQFF. In nucleotides, the CDR3 is TGTGCCAGCAGCCCGACTAGCGGGGGCCCAAGCTCCTACAATGAGCAGTTCTTC.

This rearrangement joins TRBV24-1 to TRBJ2-2; 7 positions agree with TRBD1. The CDR3 covers 17 residues. V lost 3 bases, J lost 6 bases, and 12 bases stayed unmatched. From germline, CDR1 is KGHDR and CDR2 SFDVKD. The CDR3 loop is CATSDTKKGQYAGELFF. The DNA for the CDR3 is TGTGCCACCAGTGATACAAAAAAGGGACAGTACGCCGGGGAGCTGTTTTTT.

This chain uses TRBV7-9 with TRBJ1-1; 11 bases match TRBD1. The CDR3 runs to 16 residues. Unmatched junction bases numbered 8, after V lost 5 bases and J lost 3 bases. Germline V gives CDR1 SEHNR, CDR2 FQNEAQ (reference sequence). The CDR3 DNA is TGTGCCAGCAGCCCGGGACAGGGGGAGAAGTACACTGAAGCTTTCTTT. Amino acid sequence: CASSPGQGEKYTEAFF.

This chain connects TRBV20-1 to TRBJ1-2; the match to TRBD1 covers 8 bases. The CDR3 is 13 amino acids. V was clipped by 5 bases and J by 3 bases; unmatched bases: 5. From germline, CDR1 is DFQATT and CDR2 SNEGSKA (reference sequence). The DNA for the CDR3 is TGCAGTGCTCCGGACAGGGCGGACTATGGCTACACCTTC. The encoded protein is CSAPDRADYGYTF.

The chain combines TRBV5-1 with TRBJ2-7, with D possibly being TRBD2 (5 bases). The germline V gene has CDR1 SGHRS and CDR2 YFSETQ. V was shortened by 4 bases and J by 1 base, with 12 bases between the two germline ends. The CDR3 spans 14 residues. The CDR3 DNA reads TGCGCCAGCAGCCGGACTGATCCTTCCTACGAGCAGTACTTC. Its translation: CASSRTDPSYEQYF.

The J gene is TRBJ2-2, the V gene TRBV14, with TRBD1 as a possible D gene (6 bases). V was trimmed by 0 bases and J by 4 bases, leaving 12 bases between them. Per the germline V gene, CDR1 is SGHDN and CDR2 is FVKESK. The CDR3 runs 16 residues. CDR3 nucleotides: TGTGCCAGCAGCCAAGACTCAGGGGTGACCACCGGGGAGCTGTTTTTT. It encodes CASSQDSGVTTGELFF.

The chain links TRBV27 to TRBJ2-1; D tentatively fits TRBD1 or TRBD2 (6 bases each). V was shortened by 7 bases and J by 1 base, with 11 bases between the two germline ends. This CDR3 is built from 14 residues. From germline, CDR1 is MNHEY and CDR2 SMNVEV (reference sequence). For the CDR3, the DNA is TGTGCCAGCAACGGGGGCGGGTCCTACAATGAGCAGTTCTTC. Amino acid sequence: CASNGGGSYNEQFF.

This clonotype was found once. The V gene is TRBV9, the J gene TRBJ2-3; 9 bases line up with TRBD1. Trimming removed 4 bases from V and 1 base from J; junction bases left unmatched: 7. This CDR3 region has 16 residues. The germline CDR1 and CDR2 sequences are SGDLS and YYNGEE. The CDR3 DNA reads as TGTGCCAGCAGCCCCAACAGGGGGCACGGCACAGATACGCAGTATTTT. Residues: CASSPNRGHGTDTQYF.

The chain is built from TRBV3-1 and TRBJ2-5; 11 bases map to TRBD2. CDR1 is LGHDT, CDR2 YNNKEL, per germline (reference sequence). Trimming at V came to 1 base and at J to 5 bases, leaving 9 bases not matched to a gene. The CDR3 loop spans 17 amino acids. The chain's CDR3 is CASSQVLAGGPMETQYF. The CDR3 bases are TGTGCCAGCAGCCAAGTATTAGCGGGGGGGCCTATGGAGACCCAGTACTTC.

The chain couples TRBV13 to TRBJ1-2; 7 nucleotides match TRBD1. V shed 0 bases and J 4 bases; nucleotides not matched to a gene: 2. Germline values: CDR1 PRHDT, CDR2 FYEKMQ (reference sequence). This CDR3 is 14 amino acids long. The CDR3 DNA sequence: TGTGCCAGCAGCTTAGGGACAGGGATCTATGGCTACACCTTC. Its protein product is CASSLGTGIYGYTF.

The chain carries TRBV12-3 or TRBV12-4 and TRBJ2-1; unclear D gene. The CDR3 has 12 amino acids. The ends were cut back, 5 bases at V and 9 bases at J, with 11 bases in the middle. The CDR3 coding sequence is TGTGCCAGCAGTCTAGGGATGAGTGAGCAGTTCTTC. This sequence encodes CASSLGMSEQFF.

The rearrangement uses TRBV9 and TRBJ2-2; D remains ambiguous. The CDR3 has 12 residues. Trimming took off 4 bases at V and 7 bases at J, with 8 bases between the two ends. CDR1 is SGDLS, CDR2 YYNGEE, per germline. The CDR3 DNA is TGTGCCAGCAGCAACAGTGGCGGGGAGCTGTTTTTT. Amino acid sequence: CASSNSGGELFF.